This T cell receptor (beta chain) was observed in a study of blood T cell repertoires in COVID-19. In the original workflow: How many nucleated cells were present was estimated from reference gene primer amplification. Here immunoSEQ multiplex PCR was the method, and the copy in TCRdb shows in-frame clones only, minus some. V, J and clone size are taken as reported in that table, and D and trimming were inferred from the DNA itself. The sample carries about 350,000 clones, about 90% recorded once. This CDR3 is 16 amino acids long. Germline V gives CDR1 SGHRS, CDR2 YFSETQ. V lost 0 bases and J lost 4; bases outside the gene matches: 6.

Material for sequencing was PBMCs or T cells enriched from blood (not recorded which). The chain couples TRBV5-1 to TRBJ2-1; 8 nucleotides match TRBD1. The source is a woman between 25 and 40 years old who had recovered from COVID-19. The chain's CDR3 is CASSLGQGAPYNEQFF. The CDR3 nucleotides read TGCGCCAGCAGCTTGGGGCAGGGGGCACCTTACAATGAGCAGTTCTTC.